This T cell receptor beta chain came from a study of T cell responses to AZD1222 COVID-19 vaccine. On this clone itself: The antigen is unknown.

Profiled with immunoSEQ multiplex PCR; TCRdb holds only in-frame clones, not every one. The sample holds about 180,000 clones, about 93% seen once. This CDR3 comprises 15 residues. CDR1 and CDR2 from the germline V gene are SGDLS and YYNGEE. Trimming removed 0 bases from V and 5 bases from J; junction bases left unmatched: 6. Study findings and constraints: Clonal diversity was possibly underestimated, and the donors were mostly white British, with more females. CD4 TCRs linked to vaccination spanned spike, dominating at 160-218 and 743-854. Researchers took repertoire samples only after the peak T cell response had come.

Material: peripheral blood, obtained 28 days after the second AZD1222 dose. This TCR came from an adult who received the AZD1222 COVID-19 vaccine. This chain joins TRBV9 and TRBJ2-7, with 9 bases matching TRBD2. In nucleotides, the CDR3 is TGTGCCAGCAGCGTAGAGGGCGGGAGGGCCCACGAGCAGTACTTC. It translates to CASSVEGGRAHEQYF.